This TCR beta chain was obtained from a study of cytomegalovirus exposure and HLA in healthy donors. With 60 Vbeta and 13 Jbeta primers, the PCR was carried out. The protocol was immunoSEQ multiplex PCR, while the TCRdb copy is restricted to in-frame clones and leaves out a portion. The sample lists some 66,000 clones; 70% to 85% were seen once. This clone was observed once. The length of the CDR3 is 15 residues. The ends were cut back, 5 bases at V and 6 bases at J, with 19 bases in the middle. Germline V CDR1 and CDR2: SGHVS, FQNEAQ. The V call is TRBV7-8, the J call TRBJ1-2; no firm D call. Sequenced: PBMCs. The sequence was collected from a man aged 55 to 69 in good health and CMV-seropositive. As DNA, the CDR3 is TGTGCCAGCAGCCCCACCCCCGGGGAGTACCATGGCTACACCTTC. Translation: CASSPTPGEYHGYTF. Full variable domain (outside the CDR3, taken from reference TRBV7-8 and TRBJ1-2): GAGVSQSPRYKVAKRGQDVALRCDPISGHVSLFWYQQALGQGPEFLTYFQNEAQLDKSGLPSDRFFAERPEGSVSTLKIQRTQQEDSAVYLCASSPTPGEYHGYTFGSGTRLTVV.